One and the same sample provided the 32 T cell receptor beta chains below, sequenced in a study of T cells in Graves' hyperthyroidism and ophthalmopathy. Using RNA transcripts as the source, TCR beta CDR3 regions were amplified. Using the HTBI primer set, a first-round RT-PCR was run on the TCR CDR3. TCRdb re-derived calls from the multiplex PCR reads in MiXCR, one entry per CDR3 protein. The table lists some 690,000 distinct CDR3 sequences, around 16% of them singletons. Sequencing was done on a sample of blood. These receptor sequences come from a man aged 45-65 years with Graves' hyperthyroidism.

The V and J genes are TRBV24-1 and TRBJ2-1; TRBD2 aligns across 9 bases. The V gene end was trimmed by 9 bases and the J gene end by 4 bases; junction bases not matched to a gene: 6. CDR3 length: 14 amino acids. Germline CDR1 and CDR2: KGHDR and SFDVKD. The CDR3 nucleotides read TGTGCCACCTCGACTAGCGGAAGATACAATGAGCAGTTCTTC. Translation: CATSTSGRYNEQFF.

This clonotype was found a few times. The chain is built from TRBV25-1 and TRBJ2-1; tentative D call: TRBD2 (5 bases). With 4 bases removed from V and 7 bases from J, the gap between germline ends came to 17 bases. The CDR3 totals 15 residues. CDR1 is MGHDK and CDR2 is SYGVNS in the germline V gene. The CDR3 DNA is TGTGCCAGCAGTGTGAGCGGAAAAAAAAGGAATGAGCAGTTCTTC. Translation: CASSVSGKKRNEQFF.

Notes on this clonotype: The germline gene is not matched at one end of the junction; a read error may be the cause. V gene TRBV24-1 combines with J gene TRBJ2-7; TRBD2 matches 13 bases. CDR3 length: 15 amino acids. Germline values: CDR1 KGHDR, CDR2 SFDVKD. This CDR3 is CATSGPGLAGYEQHF. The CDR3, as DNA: TGTGCCACCAGTGGTCCGGGACTAGCGGGATATGAGCAGCACTTC.

The CDR3 DNA sequence: TGTGCCAGCAGCTTAGCGAGGCTAGCGGGATTCTACGAGCAGTACTTC. Translating it yields CASSLARLAGFYEQYF. V and J are TRBV7-8 and TRBJ2-7, with 9 bases fitting TRBD2. Germline loops: CDR1 SGHVS, CDR2 FQNEAQ. Unmatched junction bases numbered 6, after V lost 0 bases and J lost 3 bases. The CDR3 consists of 16 residues.

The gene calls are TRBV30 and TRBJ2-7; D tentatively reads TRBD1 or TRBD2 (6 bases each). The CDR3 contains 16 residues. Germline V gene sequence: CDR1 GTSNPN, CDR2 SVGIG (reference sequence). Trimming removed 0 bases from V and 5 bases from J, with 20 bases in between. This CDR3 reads CAWSVGGGRSVHEQYF. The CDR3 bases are TGTGCCTGGAGTGTTGGAGGGGGGCGATCCGTCCACGAGCAGTACTTC.

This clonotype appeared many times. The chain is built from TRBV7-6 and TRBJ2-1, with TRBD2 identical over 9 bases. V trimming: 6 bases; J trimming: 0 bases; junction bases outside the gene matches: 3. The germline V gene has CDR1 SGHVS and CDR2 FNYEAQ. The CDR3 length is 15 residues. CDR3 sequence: CASRLSGSSYNEQFF. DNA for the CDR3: TGTGCCAGCAGACTTAGCGGGAGCTCCTACAATGAGCAGTTCTTC.

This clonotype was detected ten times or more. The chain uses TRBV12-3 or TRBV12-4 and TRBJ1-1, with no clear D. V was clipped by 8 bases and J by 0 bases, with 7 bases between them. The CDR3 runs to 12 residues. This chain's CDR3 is CASATMNTEAFF. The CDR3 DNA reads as TGTGCCAGCGCAACCATGAACACTGAAGCTTTCTTT.

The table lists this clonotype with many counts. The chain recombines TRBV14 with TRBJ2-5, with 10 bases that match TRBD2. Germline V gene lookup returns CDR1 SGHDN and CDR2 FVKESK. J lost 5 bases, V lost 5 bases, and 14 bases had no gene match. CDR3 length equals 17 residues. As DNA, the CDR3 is TGTGCCAGCAGCTATGGAGCGGGAGGGCCGATAACGGAGACCCAGTACTTC. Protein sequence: CASSYGAGGPITETQYF.

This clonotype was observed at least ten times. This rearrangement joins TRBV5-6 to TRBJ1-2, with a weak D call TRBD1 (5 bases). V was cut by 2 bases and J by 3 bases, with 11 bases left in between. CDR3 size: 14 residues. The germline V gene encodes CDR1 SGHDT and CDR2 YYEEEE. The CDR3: CASSLGHFDYGYTF. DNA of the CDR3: TGTGCCAGCAGCTTAGGACACTTTGACTATGGCTACACCTTC.

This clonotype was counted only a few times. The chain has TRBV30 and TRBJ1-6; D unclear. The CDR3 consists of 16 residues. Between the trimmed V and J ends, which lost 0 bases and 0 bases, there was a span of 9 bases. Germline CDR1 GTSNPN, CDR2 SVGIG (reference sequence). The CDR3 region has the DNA TGTGCCTGGAGTGTTGGAGGGAGCTCCTATAATTCACCCCTCCACTTT. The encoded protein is CAWSVGGSSYNSPLHF.

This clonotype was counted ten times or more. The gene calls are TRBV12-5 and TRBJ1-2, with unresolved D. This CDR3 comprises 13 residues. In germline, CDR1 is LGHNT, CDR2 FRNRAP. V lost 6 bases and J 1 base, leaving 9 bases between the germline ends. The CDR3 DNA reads TGTGCTAGTGGGCAGGACTTTAACTATGGCTACACCTTC. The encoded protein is CASGQDFNYGYTF.

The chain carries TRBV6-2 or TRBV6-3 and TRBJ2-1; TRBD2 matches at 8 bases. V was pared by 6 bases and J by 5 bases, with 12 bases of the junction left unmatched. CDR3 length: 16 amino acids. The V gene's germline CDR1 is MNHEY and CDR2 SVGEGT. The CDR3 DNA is TGTGCCAGCAGCCTAGAGCGGGAGATAATGAACAATGAGCAGTTCTTC. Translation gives CASSLEREIMNNEQFF.

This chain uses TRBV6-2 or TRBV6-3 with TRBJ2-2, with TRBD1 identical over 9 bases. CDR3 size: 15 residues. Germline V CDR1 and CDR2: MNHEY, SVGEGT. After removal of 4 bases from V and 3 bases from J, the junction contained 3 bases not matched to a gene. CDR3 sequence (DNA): TGTGCCAGCAGTTCAGGACAGGGGCACACCGGGGAGCTGTTTTTT. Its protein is CASSSGQGHTGELFF.

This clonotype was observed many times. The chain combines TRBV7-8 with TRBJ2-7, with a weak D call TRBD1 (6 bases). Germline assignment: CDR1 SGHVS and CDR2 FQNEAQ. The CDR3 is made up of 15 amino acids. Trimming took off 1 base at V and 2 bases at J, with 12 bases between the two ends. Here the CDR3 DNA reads TGTGCCAGCAGCTTAGGGGTCAGGGGAGCCTACGAGCAGTACTTC. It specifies CASSLGVRGAYEQYF. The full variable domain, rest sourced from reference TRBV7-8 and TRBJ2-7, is GAGVSQSPRYKVAKRGQDVALRCDPISGHVSLFWYQQALGQGPEFLTYFQNEAQLDKSGLPSDRFFAERPEGSVSTLKIQRTQQEDSAVYLCASSLGVRGAYEQYFGPGTRLTVT.

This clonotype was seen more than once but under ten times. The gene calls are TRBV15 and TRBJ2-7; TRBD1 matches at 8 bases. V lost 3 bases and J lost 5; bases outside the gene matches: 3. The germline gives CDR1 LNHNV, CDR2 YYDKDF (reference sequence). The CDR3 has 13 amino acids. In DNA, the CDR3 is TGTGCCACCAGCAGGTACAGGGGGGACGAGCAGTACTTC. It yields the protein CATSRYRGDEQYF. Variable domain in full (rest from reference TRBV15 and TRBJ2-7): DAMVIQNPRYQVTQFGKPVTLSCSQTLNHNVMYWYQQKSSQAPKLLFHYYDKDFNNEADTPDNFQSRRPNTSFCFLDIRSPGLGDTAMYLCATSRYRGDEQYFGPGTRLTVT.

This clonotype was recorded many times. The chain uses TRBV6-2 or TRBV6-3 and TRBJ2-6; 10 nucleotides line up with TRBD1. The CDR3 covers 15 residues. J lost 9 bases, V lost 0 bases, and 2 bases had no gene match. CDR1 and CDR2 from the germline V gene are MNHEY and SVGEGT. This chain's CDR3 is CASSYSDRGFNVLTF. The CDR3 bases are TGTGCCAGCAGTTACTCGGACAGGGGGTTCAACGTCCTGACTTTC.

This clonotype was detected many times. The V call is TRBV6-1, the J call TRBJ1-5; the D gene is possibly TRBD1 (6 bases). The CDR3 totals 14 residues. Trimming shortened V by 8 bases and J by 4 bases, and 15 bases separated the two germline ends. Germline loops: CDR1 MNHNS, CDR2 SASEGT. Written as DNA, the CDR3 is TGTGCCAGCTCCTCCACAGGGTGGAATCAGCCCCAGCATTTT. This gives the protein CASSSTGWNQPQHF.

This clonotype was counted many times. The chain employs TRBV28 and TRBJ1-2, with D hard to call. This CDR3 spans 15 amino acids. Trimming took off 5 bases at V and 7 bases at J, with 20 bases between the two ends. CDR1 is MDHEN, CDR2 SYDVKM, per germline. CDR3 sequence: CASSPSDPFFAGYTF. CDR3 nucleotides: TGTGCCAGCAGTCCTTCGGACCCATTTTTTGCTGGCTACACCTTC.

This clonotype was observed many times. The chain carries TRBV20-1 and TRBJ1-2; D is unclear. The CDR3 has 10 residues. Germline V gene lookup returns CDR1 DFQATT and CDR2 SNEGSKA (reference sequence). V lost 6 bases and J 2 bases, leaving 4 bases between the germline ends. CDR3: CSATNYGYTF. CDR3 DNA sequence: TGCAGTGCCACAAACTATGGCTACACCTTC.

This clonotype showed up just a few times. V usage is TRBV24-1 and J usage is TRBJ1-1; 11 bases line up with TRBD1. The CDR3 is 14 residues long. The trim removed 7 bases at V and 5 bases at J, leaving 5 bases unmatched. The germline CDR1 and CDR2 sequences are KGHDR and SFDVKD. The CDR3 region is CATRDRGPGTEAFF. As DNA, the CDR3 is TGTGCCACCAGGGACAGGGGGCCCGGGACTGAAGCTTTCTTT.

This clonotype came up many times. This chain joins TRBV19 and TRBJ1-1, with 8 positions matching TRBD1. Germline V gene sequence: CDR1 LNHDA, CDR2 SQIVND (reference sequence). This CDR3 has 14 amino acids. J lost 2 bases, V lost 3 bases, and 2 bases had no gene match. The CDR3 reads CASSITGGNTEAFF. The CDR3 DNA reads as TGTGCCAGTAGTATCACAGGGGGTAACACTGAAGCTTTCTTT.

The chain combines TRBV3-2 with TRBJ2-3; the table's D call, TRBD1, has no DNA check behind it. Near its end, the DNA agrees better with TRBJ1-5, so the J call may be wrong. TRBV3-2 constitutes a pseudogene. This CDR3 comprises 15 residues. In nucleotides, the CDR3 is TGTGCCAGCAACATGGGACCGCTTAGCACAGATACGCAGCATTTT. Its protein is CASNMGPLSTDTQHF.

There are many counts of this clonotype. In nucleotides, the CDR3 is TGTGCCAGCAGGCCAACAGGACAGGGGAGGACAGATACGCAGTATTTT. It codes for CASRPTGQGRTDTQYF. The chain joins TRBV7-2 to TRBJ2-3; 9 positions agree with TRBD1. Looked up from germline, CDR1 is SGHTA and CDR2 is FQGNSA. The junction had 10 bases not matched to a gene; V was cut back by 6 bases and J by 3 bases. CDR3 length: 16 residues.

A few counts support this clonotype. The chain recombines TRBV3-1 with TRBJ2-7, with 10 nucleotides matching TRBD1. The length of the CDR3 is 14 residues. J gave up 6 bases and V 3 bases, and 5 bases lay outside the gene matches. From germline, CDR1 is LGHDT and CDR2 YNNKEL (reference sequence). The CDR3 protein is CASSQRTGGSEQYF. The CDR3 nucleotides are TGTGCCAGCAGCCAGAGGACAGGGGGTAGCGAGCAGTACTTC.

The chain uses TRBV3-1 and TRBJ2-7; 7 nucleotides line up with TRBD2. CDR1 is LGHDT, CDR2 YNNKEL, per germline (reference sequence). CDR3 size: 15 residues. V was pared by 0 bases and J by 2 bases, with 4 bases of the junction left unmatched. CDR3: CASSQESSGTYEQYF. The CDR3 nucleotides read TGTGCCAGCAGCCAAGAGTCTAGCGGAACCTACGAGCAGTACTTC.

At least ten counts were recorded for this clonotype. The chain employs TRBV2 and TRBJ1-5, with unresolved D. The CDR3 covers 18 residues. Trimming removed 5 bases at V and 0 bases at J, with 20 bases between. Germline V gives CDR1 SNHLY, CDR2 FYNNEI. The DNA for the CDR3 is TGTGCCAGCAGTTCTAATGCTGAAAGGACTTATAGCAATCAGCCCCAGCATTTT. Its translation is CASSSNAERTYSNQPQHF.

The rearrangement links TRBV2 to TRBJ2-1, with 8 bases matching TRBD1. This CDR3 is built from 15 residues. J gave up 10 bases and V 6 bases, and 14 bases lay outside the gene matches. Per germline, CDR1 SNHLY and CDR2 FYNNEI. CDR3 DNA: TGTGCCAGCAGGAACGACAGGGGCCCTTATCGAGAGCAGTTCTTC. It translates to CASRNDRGPYREQFF. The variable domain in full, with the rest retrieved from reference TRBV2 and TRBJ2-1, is EPEVTQTPSHQVTQMGQEVILRCVPISNHLYFYWYRQILGQKVEFLVSFYNNEISEKSEIFDDQFSVERPDGSNFTLKIRSTKLEDSAMYFCASRNDRGPYREQFFGPGTRLTVL.

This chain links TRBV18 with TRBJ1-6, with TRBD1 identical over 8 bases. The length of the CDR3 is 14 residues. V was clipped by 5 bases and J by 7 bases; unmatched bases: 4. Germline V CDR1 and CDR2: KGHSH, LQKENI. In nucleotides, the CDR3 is TGTGCCAGCTCATCCCAGGGGGCAAATTCACCCCTCCACTTT. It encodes CASSSQGANSPLHF.

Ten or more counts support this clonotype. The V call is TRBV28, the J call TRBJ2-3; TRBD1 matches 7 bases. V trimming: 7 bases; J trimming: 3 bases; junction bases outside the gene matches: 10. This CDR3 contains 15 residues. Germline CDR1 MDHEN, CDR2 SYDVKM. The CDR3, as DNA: TGTGCCAGCAACCTAGACAGGGTCGGGACAGATACGCAGTATTTT. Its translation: CASNLDRVGTDTQYF.

Written as DNA, the CDR3 is TGTGCCAGCAGCGCCGGTGGGACAGACTACAATGAGCAGTTCTTC. It codes for CASSAGGTDYNEQFF. This sequence joins TRBV9 and TRBJ2-1; TRBD1 matches at 7 bases. V lost 3 bases to trimming and J lost 3 bases; unmatched junction nucleotides: 6. The CDR3 sequence is 15 residues long. Germline lookup yields CDR1 SGDLS and CDR2 YYNGEE.

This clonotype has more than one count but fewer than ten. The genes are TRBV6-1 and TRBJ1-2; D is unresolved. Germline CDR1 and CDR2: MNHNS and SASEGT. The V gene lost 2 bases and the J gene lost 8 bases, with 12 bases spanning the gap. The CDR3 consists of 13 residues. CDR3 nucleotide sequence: TGTGCCAGCAGTGAAACCGACATGTTAGGCTACACCTTC. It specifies CASSETDMLGYTF.

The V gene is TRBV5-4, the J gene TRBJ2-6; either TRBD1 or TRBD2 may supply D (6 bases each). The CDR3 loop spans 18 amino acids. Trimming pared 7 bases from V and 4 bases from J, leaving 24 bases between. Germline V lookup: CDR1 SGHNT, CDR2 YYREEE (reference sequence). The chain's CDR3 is CASRPTGARAEGANVLTF. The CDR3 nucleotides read TGTGCCAGCCGCCCGACGGGGGCGCGGGCGGAGGGGGCCAACGTCCTGACTTTC.